This record covers a single T cell receptor (beta chain). There are a few counts of this clonotype. No cognate antigen has been identified for it. It has no much larger one-base neighbor in the sample; base qualities were not kept. The source of the sample is a study of blood T cells in healthy people across ages (dated by TCRdb to the mid-2010s). For the study in its entirety: In model experiments, roughly one uniquely barcoded TCR beta cDNA molecule per two T cells was captured by template switching. Donors of different ages were randomly distributed across sequencing lanes to avoid experimental bias. Age-related changes in TCR beta repertoire diversity were measured in the study by deep sequencing normalized with unique cDNA molecular identifiers. For two donors (one aged 18 to 30 and one aged 80 or older), the study analyzed two additional independent replicas of 1 million unique cDNA reads from the same blood draw. The donors were divided into four age groups: young (average around 17 years), middle-aged (around 41), aged (roughly 60) and long-lived (roughly 86). What the study reported, not specific to this receptor: Since profiling was done on bulk unsorted PBMCs, naive and antigen-experienced compartments could not be conclusively compared. Estimates of total diversity based on one million sequenced T cells were regarded as lower bounds and as underestimates. Compared with the aged group, the long-lived group had more naive CD4+ T cells, fewer expanded clones and increased TCR diversity, a pattern suggesting age selection. A strong correlation was found between observed TCR beta diversity and the percentage of naive T cells measured by flow cytometry. Donor CMV infection status was unknown, potentially confounding age-related changes in expanded clonotypes. Observed TCR beta diversity per million T cells fell roughly linearly with age, and a significant reduction was already apparent by age roughly 40.

The CDR3 sequence holds 11 residues, the cysteine and phenylalanine included. Solely the CDR3 DNA is kept, with 33 bases framed from the first base. V is trimmed back by 6 bases and J by 15 bases, and the junction contains 5 bases that no gene match accounts for. CDR1 and CDR2, looked up from the germline V gene (reference sequence), are SEHNR and FQNEAQ. Donors were a few dozen systemically healthy Caucasian individuals from Russia aged roughly 6 to 90 years. Approximately 9.3 milliliters of peripheral blood were drawn from each donor into EDTA-treated Vacutainer tubes. PBMCs were isolated by Ficoll-Paque density-gradient centrifugation, with at least 7 million obtained per sample. Trizol reagent was used to extract total RNA from the PBMCs, yielding at least 5 micrograms per sample. The percentages of naive CD45RAhigh/CD27high T cells were determined by flow cytometry on a PBMC aliquot from every donor.

The method was 5' RACE. A second PCR of roughly 7 to 11 cycles was performed with a sample-barcoded 5' primer and a J-beta primer mix. Each TCR beta cDNA molecule received a unique molecular identifier from a template-switch 5' adaptor carrying 12 random nucleotides. Each sample yielded at least 3 million CDR3-containing paired-end reads. First-strand cDNA synthesis was performed from all RNA using the Mint cDNA synthesis kit, with priming by a TRBC-specific oligonucleotide. After uracil-DNA glycosylase treatment, a first 18-cycle PCR used universal primers M1SS and BC2_uni_R on all cDNA. The paper's data handling went like this. For normalization, 1 million high-quality reads were randomly selected from each sample, with every read carrying a distinct molecular identifier. Reads with shared molecular identifiers were discarded instead of being binned into consensus sequences. MiTCR, set to a Q25 quality threshold and the strictest error-elimination algorithm, was used for CDR3 identification, clonotype clustering and error correction. A nonparametric unseen species model with Euler transformation was used to estimate lower-bound total TCR beta diversity. TCRdb's own reprocessing of the public reads used fastp at Q25 and MiXCR and kept productive beta chains. Entries are consolidated by CDR3 protein sequence, retaining the most common genes and DNA. The V and J calls were determined by TCRdb, not by the authors. The sample contains around 1,900,000 distinct CDR3 sequences, more than 35% of them found a single time. The ten largest clones capture under 25% of the sample.

The source material was blood. The V gene is TRBV7-9 and the J gene is TRBJ2-4, with 10 bases aligning to TRBD2. This TCR came from a human donor in good health. The bases are TGTGCCAGCAGTACCGGGACTAGCGTGTACTTC. The resulting protein is CASSTGTSVYF.